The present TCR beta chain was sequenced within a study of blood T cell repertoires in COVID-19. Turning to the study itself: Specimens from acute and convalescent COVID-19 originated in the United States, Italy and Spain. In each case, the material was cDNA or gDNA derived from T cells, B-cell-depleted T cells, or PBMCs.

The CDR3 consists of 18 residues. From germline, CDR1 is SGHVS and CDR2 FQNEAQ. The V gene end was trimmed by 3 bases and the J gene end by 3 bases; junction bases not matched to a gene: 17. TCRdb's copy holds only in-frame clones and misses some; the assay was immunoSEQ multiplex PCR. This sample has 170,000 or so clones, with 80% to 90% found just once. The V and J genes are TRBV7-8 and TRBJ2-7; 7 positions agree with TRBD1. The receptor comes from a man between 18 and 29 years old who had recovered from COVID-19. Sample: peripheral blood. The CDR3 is CASSFPLSGTESFYEQYF. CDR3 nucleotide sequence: TGTGCCAGCAGCTTCCCCCTATCCGGGACAGAATCCTTCTACGAGCAGTACTTC.